Reported below is one TCR beta chain. Its antigen is unidentified. CDR3 length equals 15 residues. Germline V lookup: CDR1 SGHAT, CDR2 FQNNGV. The trim removed 5 bases at V and 6 bases at J, leaving 13 bases unmatched. This record comes from a study of OX40 agonist ivuxolimab in advanced cancers. Turning to the study itself: Patients were treated with ivuxolimab, an agonistic anti-OX40 (CD134) antibody. General study points: Determination of antigen specificity was not performed for the expanded peripheral T cells.

Sampling of blood occurred at baseline, cycle 4 day 1, and cycle 7 day 1. Libraries were prepared by immunoSEQ multiplex PCR; TCRdb keeps only in-frame clonotypes and omits some of them. The table has tens of thousands of clones, around 83% seen once. This clonotype was sampled from an adult with an advanced solid tumor such as melanoma, head and neck, liver or kidney cancer. The chain has TRBV11-2 and TRBJ2-7; the match to TRBD2 covers 7 bases. The sequences come from CD4+ or CD8+ T cells sorted from blood, collected in a trial of the OX40 agonist ivuxolimab. The CDR3 loop reads CASSQTYAGEVEQYF. The CDR3 nucleotides are TGTGCCAGCAGCCAGACGTACGCGGGAGAAGTCGAGCAGTACTTC. The entire variable domain, with the rest obtained from reference TRBV11-2 and TRBJ2-7, is as follows: EAGVAQSPRYKIIEKRQSVAFWCNPISGHATLYWYQQILGQGPKLLIQFQNNGVVDDSQLPKDRFSAERLKGVDSTLKIQPAKLEDSAVYLCASSQTYAGEVEQYFGPGTRLTVT.